The clone carrying this T cell receptor beta chain came up a few times. The entirety of the isolated RNA underwent reverse transcription, so expressed TCRB transcripts were sequenced. The protocol was immunoSEQ multiplex PCR, while the TCRdb copy is restricted to in-frame clones and leaves out a portion. The sample contains 330,000 or so clones, roughly a fifth of which appear only once. The data originate from a study of beta chain features in type 1 diabetes. CDR3 size: 17 residues. Per the germline V gene, CDR1 is KGHSH and CDR2 is LQKENI. With 2 bases clipped from V and 7 bases from J, the junction kept 12 bases outside the gene matches.

The chain recombines TRBV18 with TRBJ2-7; TRBD1 agrees at 12 bases. The sequenced material came from naive CD4+ T cells from blood. The receptor's source is a woman younger than 35 in good health. CDR3 protein: CASSPMLSGQGALEQYF. The CDR3 nucleotides read TGTGCCAGCTCACCAATGCTCTCGGGACAGGGGGCGCTTGAGCAGTACTTC.